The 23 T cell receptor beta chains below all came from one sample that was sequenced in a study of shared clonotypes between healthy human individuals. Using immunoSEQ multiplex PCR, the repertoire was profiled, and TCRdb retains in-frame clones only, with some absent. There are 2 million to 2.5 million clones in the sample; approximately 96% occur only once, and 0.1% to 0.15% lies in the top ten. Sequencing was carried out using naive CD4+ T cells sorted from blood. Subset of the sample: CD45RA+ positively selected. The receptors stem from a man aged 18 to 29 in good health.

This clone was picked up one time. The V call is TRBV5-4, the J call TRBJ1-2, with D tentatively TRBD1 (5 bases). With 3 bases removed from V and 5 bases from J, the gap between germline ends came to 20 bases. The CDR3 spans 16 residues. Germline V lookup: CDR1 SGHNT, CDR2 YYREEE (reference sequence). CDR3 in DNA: TGTGCCAGCAGCTCCCCCCAGCCGGGACGGTTATATGGCTACACCTTC. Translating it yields CASSSPQPGRLYGYTF. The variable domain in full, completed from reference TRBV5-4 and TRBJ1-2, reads ETGVTQSPTHLIKTRGQQVTLRCSSQSGHNTVSWYQQALGQGPQFIFQYYREEENGRGNFPPRFSGLQFPNYSSELNVNALELDDSALYLCASSSPQPGRLYGYTFGSGTRLTVV.

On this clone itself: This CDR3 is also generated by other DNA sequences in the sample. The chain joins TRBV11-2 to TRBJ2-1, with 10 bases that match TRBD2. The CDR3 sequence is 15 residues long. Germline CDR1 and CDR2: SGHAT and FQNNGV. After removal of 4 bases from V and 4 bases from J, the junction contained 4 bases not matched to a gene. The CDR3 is CASSWTSGPYNEQFF. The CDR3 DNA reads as TGTGCCAGCAGCTGGACTAGCGGACCGTACAATGAGCAGTTCTTC.

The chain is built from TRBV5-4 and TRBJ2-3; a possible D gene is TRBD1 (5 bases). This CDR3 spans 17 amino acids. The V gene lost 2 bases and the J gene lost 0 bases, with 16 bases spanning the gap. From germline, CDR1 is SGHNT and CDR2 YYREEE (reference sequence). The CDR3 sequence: CASSLGQGYASTDTQYF. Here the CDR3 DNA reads TGTGCCAGCAGCTTAGGGCAGGGATACGCTAGCACAGATACGCAGTATTTT.

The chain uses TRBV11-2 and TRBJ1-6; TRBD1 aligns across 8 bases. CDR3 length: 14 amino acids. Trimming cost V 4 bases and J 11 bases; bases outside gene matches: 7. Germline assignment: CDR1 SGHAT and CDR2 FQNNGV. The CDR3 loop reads CASSSDRVTPPLHF. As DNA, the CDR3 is TGTGCCAGCAGCTCGGACAGGGTAACGCCACCCCTCCACTTT.

Written as DNA, the CDR3 is TGCGCCAGCAGCCACGACGGGACGGCGGCTTACTTC. Protein: CASSHDGTAAYF. The V and J genes are TRBV5-1 and TRBJ2-5; D may be TRBD1 or TRBD2 (5 bases each). This CDR3 region has 12 residues. Deletions cut 4 bases from V and 14 bases from J, with 18 bases between. CDR1 SGHRS and CDR2 YFSETQ come from the germline V gene.

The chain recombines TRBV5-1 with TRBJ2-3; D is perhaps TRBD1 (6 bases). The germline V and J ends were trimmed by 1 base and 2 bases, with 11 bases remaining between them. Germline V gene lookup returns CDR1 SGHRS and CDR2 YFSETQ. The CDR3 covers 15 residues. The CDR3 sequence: CASSLSTGATDTQYF. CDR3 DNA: TGCGCCAGCAGCTTGTCGACAGGAGCCACAGATACGCAGTATTTT.

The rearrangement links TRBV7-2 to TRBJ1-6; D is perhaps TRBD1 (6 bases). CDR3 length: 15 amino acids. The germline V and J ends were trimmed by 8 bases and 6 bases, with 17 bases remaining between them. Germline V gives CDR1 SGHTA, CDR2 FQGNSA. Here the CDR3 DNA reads TGTGCCAGCCGACAGGCGGGTTCCCCTAATTCACCCCTCCACTTT. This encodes CASRQAGSPNSPLHF.

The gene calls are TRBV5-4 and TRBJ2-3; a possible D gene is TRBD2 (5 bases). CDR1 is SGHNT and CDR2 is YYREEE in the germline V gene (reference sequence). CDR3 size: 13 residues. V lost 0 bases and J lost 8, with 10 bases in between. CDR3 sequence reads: CASSLEGAVTQYF. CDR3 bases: TGTGCCAGCAGCTTGGAGGGAGCTGTTACGCAGTATTTT.

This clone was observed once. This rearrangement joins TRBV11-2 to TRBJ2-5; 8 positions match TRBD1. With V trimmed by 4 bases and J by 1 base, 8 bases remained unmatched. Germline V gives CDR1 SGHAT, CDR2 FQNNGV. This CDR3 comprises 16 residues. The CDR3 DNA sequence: TGTGCCAGCAGCTACTTCGGGACAGGAGCCCAAGAGACCCAGTACTTC. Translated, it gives CASSYFGTGAQETQYF.

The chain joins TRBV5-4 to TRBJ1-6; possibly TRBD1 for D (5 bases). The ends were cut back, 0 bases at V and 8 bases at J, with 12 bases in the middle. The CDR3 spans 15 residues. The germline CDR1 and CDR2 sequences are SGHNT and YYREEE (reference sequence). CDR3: CASSLDPGGDSPLHF. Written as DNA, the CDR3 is TGTGCCAGCAGCTTGGACCCGGGGGGGGATTCACCCCTCCACTTT.

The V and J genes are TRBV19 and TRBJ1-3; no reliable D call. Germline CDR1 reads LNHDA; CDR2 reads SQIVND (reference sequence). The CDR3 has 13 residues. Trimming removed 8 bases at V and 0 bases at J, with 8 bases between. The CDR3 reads CASAEGSGNTIYF. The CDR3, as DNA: TGTGCCAGTGCCGAGGGCTCTGGAAACACCATATATTTT.

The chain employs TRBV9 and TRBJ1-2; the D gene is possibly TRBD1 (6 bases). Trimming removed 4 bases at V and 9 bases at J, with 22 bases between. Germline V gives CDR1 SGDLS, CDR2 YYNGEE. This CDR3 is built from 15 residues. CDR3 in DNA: TGTGCCAGCAGCCCTATTTGGACAGCTACGGGGAGCTACACCTTC. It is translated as CASSPIWTATGSYTF.

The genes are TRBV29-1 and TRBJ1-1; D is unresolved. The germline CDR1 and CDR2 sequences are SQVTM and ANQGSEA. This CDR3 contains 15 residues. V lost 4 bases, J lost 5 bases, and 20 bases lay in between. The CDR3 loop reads CSVGGSEWARTEAFF. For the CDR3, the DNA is TGCAGCGTTGGAGGGTCGGAGTGGGCACGGACTGAAGCTTTCTTT.

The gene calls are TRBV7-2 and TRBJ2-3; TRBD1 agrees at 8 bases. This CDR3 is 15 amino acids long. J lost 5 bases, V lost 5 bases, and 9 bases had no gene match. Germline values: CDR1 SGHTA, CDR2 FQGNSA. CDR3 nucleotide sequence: TGTGCCAGCAGCCCTAGACAGGGGTTCGGAGATACGCAGTATTTT. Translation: CASSPRQGFGDTQYF.

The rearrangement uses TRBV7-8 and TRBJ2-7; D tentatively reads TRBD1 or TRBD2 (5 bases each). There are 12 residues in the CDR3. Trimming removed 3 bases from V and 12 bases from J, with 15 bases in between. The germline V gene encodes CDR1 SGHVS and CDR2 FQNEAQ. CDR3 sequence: CASSLGPGRAYF. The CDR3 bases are TGTGCCAGCAGCTTGGGACCGGGACGGGCGTACTTC.

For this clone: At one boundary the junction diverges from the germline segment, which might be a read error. The CDR3 loop is CASSPRSTGELFF. As DNA, the CDR3 is TGTGCTAGCAGCCCGCGGAGCACCGGGGAGCTGTTTTTT. V usage is TRBV7-7 and J usage is TRBJ2-2; no clear D gene. Per the germline V gene, CDR1 is SSHAT and CDR2 is FNYEAQ (reference sequence). This CDR3 comprises 13 residues.

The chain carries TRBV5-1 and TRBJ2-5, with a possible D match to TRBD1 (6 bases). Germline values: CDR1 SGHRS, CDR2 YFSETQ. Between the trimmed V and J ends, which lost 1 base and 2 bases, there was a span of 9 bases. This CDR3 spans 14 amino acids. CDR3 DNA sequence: TGCGCCAGCAGCTTGTTACAGGGACAAGAGACCCAGTACTTC. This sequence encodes CASSLLQGQETQYF.

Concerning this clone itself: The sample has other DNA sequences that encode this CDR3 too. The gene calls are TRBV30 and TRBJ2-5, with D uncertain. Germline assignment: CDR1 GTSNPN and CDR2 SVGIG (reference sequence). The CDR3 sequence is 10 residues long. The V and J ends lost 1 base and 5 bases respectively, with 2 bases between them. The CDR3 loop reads CAWSGETQYF. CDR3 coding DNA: TGTGCCTGGAGTGGGGAGACCCAGTACTTC.

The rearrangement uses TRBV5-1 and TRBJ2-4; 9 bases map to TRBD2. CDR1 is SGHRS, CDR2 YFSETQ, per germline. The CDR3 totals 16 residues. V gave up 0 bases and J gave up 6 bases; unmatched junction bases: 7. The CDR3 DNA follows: TGCGCCAGCAGCTTGGGTACTCCTAGCGGGATAAACATTCAGTACTTC. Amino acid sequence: CASSLGTPSGINIQYF.

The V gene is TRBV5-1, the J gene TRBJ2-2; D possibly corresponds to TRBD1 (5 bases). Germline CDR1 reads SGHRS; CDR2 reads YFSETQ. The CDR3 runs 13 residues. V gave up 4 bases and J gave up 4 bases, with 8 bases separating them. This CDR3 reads CASSTDSTGELFF. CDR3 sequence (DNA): TGCGCCAGCAGCACTGACAGCACCGGGGAGCTGTTTTTT.

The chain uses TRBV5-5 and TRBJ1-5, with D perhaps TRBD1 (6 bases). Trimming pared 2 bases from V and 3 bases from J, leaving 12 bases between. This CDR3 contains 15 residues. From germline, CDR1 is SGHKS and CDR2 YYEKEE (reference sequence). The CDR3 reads CASSFEGGNNQPQHF. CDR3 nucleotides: TGTGCCAGCAGCTTCGAGGGGGGCAACAATCAGCCCCAGCATTTT.

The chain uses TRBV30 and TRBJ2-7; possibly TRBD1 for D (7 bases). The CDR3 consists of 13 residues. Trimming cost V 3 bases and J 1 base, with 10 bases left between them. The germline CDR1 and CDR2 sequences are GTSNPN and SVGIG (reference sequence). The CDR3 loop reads CAWSRGASYEQYF. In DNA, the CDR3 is TGTGCCTGGAGCAGGGGGGCTTCCTACGAGCAGTACTTC.

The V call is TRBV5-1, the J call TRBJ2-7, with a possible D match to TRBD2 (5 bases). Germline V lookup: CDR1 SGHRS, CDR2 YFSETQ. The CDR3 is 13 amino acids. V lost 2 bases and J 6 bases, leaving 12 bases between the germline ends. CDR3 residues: CASSFEGWGEQYF. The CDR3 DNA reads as TGCGCCAGCAGCTTCGAGGGTTGGGGCGAGCAGTACTTC.